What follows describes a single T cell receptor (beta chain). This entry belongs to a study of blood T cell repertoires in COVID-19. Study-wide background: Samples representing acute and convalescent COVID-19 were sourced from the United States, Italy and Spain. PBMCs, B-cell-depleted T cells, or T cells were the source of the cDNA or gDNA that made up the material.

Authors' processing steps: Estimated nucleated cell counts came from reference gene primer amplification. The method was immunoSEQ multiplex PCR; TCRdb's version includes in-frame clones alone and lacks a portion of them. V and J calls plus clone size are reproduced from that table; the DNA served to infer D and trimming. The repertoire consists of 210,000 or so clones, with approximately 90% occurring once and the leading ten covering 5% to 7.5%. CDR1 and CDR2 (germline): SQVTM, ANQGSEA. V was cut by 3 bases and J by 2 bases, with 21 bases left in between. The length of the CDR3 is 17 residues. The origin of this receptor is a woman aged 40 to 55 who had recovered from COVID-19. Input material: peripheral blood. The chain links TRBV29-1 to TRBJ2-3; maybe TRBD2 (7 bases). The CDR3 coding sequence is TGCAGCGTTGAGGATGGGGGGGCGCTCCCTTACACAGATACGCAGTATTTT. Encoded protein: CSVEDGGALPYTDTQYF.